This T cell receptor (beta chain) was identified in a study of shared clonotypes between healthy human individuals. About the study: Used for every donor were three CD4 naive, three CD4 memory, two CD8 naive and one CD8 memory plate. Study-wide results and caveats: Memory subsets generally showed lower estimated richness than naive subsets.

The CDR3 sequence is 15 residues long. Germline trimming cut 2 bases from V and 2 bases from J; bases unmatched to any gene: 5. From germline, CDR1 is SGHRS and CDR2 YFSETQ. Comments on this clone: Its antigen remains unidentified.

Naive CD8 populations comprised CD45RO-negative cells positively selected for CCR7, excluding terminally differentiated effector memory CD45RA+ cells. Original processing notes: For the immunoSEQ data, sequences were junction-only without quality scores, so filtering differed. Produced via immunoSEQ multiplex PCR; TCRdb's table is partial and in-frame only. The DNA gave D and trimming, while V, J and clone size come from that table. This sample has almost 700,000 clones, with about 90% found just once. The sample was naive CD8+ T cells sorted from blood. The receptor comes from a man aged 25-45 years in good health. The chain uses TRBV5-1 and TRBJ2-3; 7 nucleotides agree with TRBD1. Here the CDR3 DNA reads TGCGCCAGCAGCTTCAGGGGGAGAGACACAGATACGCAGTATTTT. Translation: CASSFRGRDTDTQYF.